Below are 8 T cell receptor beta chains sequenced from a single sample in a study of a mutant IDH1 vaccine in newly diagnosed glioma. Regarding time point: week 5, during vaccination. A 20-mer mutant IDH1 peptide at 300 ug was injected subcutaneously with topical imiquimod. For these receptors, no antigen is known. Method: immunoSEQ multiplex PCR; TCRdb's copy keeps in-frame clones and lacks some. The sample includes 35,000 to 45,000 clones, roughly 90% of them seen just once. The input for sequencing was PBMCs, taken from a glioma patient whose treatment included an IDH1 peptide vaccine. These receptors came from a man in his fifties with glioma.

The gene calls are TRBV7-6 and TRBJ2-7; 7 bases agree with TRBD2. Trimming at V came to 5 bases and at J to 4 bases, leaving 11 bases not matched to a gene. This CDR3 region has 15 residues. Germline CDR1 reads SGHVS; CDR2 reads FNYEAQ. The CDR3 region has the DNA TGTGCCAGCAGCCCCTCAGCGGGGTCTGTTTACGAGCAGTACTTC. Protein sequence: CASSPSAGSVYEQYF.

This clone was observed a few times. CDR3 sequence reads: CASSFGTGSNYGYTF. The CDR3 region has the DNA TGTGCCAGCAGTTTTGGGACAGGGAGTAACTATGGCTACACCTTC. V gene TRBV28 combines with J gene TRBJ1-2; 9 bases map to TRBD1. There are 15 residues in the CDR3. J lost 1 base, V lost 3 bases, and 3 bases had no gene match. Germline V gene lookup returns CDR1 MDHEN and CDR2 SYDVKM.

CDR3 amino acids: CASGRLAEGNEQYF. CDR3 DNA sequence: TGCGCCAGCGGTAGACTAGCGGAGGGGAACGAGCAGTACTTC. This rearrangement joins TRBV5-1 to TRBJ2-7; 9 nucleotides align to TRBD2. The germline CDR1 and CDR2 sequences are SGHRS and YFSETQ. With 7 bases clipped from V and 5 bases from J, the junction kept 10 bases outside the gene matches. This CDR3 is built from 14 residues.

This chain uses TRBV7-2 with TRBJ1-6; 7 nucleotides match TRBD1. CDR1 is SGHTA and CDR2 is FQGNSA in the germline V gene. The CDR3 is made up of 14 amino acids. J lost 8 bases, V lost 1 base, and 2 bases had no gene match. The CDR3 sequence is CASSLGTGYSPLHF. DNA of the CDR3: TGTGCCAGCAGCTTAGGGACAGGTTATTCACCCCTCCACTTT.

The chain uses TRBV15 and TRBJ2-3; D is unresolved. CDR3 size: 14 residues. The ends were cut back, 0 bases at V and 1 base at J, with 5 bases in the middle. Germline loops: CDR1 LNHNV, CDR2 YYDKDF (reference sequence). The CDR3 DNA sequence: TGTGCCACCAGCAGAGATAAGGGCACAGATACGCAGTATTTT. As protein: CATSRDKGTDTQYF.

The chain combines TRBV4-2 with TRBJ2-3; tentatively, D is TRBD1 (6 bases). The CDR3 totals 17 residues. Trimming took off 4 bases at V and 0 bases at J, with 17 bases between the two ends. CDR1 is LGHNA, CDR2 YNFKEQ, per germline. CDR3 sequence reads: CASSRSPLGQSTDTQYF. The CDR3 bases are TGTGCCAGCAGCCGCTCCCCCTTGGGACAAAGCACAGATACGCAGTATTTT.

The CDR3 is CASSPRESLTNYGYTF. The CDR3 DNA sequence: TGTGCCAGCAGCCCCCGGGAATCGCTGACTAACTATGGCTACACCTTC. V is TRBV11-2 and J is TRBJ1-2; D remains ambiguous. This CDR3 comprises 16 residues. Germline loops: CDR1 SGHAT, CDR2 FQNNGV. Trimming cost V 5 bases and J 0 bases, with 16 bases left between them. Combining the CDR3 with reference TRBV11-2 and TRBJ1-2 gives the whole variable domain EAGVAQSPRYKIIEKRQSVAFWCNPISGHATLYWYQQILGQGPKLLIQFQNNGVVDDSQLPKDRFSAERLKGVDSTLKIQPAKLEDSAVYLCASSPRESLTNYGYTFGSGTRLTVV.

The chain links TRBV19 to TRBJ1-1; D gene ambiguous. CDR1 and CDR2 (germline): LNHDA, SQIVND (reference sequence). The CDR3 loop spans 13 amino acids. V dropped 3 bases and J dropped 1 base, with 6 bases sitting between them. CDR3 region: CASSMVPNTEAFF. CDR3 coding DNA: TGTGCCAGTAGTATGGTTCCGAACACTGAAGCTTTCTTT.